This T cell receptor beta chain was obtained from a study of radiation and T cells in renal cell carcinoma. Notes on the study in general: From baseline, blood top tumor clonotypes peaked at 2 weeks post-radiation.

Details on this clone: Its antigen remains unknown.

The sample's time point: blood 4 weeks post-SBRT, at nephrectomy. Treatment: 15 Gy SBRT to primary tumor, nephrectomy 4 weeks later. Nephrectomy followed 15 Gy stereotactic body radiation by 4 weeks. Serial blood draws occurred at baseline and 2 and 4 weeks post-SBRT. Clear cell pathology was present in this patient's renal cell carcinoma. J lost 2 bases, V lost 6 bases, and 8 bases had no gene match. In germline, CDR1 is SEHNR, CDR2 FQNEAQ (reference sequence). The CDR3 consists of 16 residues. Some clones are missing from TCRdb's copy, which holds only in-frame ones; the method was immunoSEQ multiplex PCR. In the table there are about 74,000 clones, about 89% of which are singletons.

This chain joins TRBV7-9 and TRBJ1-5; 9 nucleotides agree with TRBD1. This receptor was obtained from a woman aged 65 to 85 with renal cell carcinoma. Sequenced here: blood, sampled from a patient whose treatment included radiotherapy and nephrectomy. The CDR3 DNA follows: TGTGCCAGCAGTCCTCGGACAGGGGAGGGCAATCAGCCCCAGCATTTT. It encodes CASSPRTGEGNQPQHF. Based on the CDR3 plus reference TRBV7-9 and TRBJ1-5, the full variable domain is DTGVSQNPRHKITKRGQNVTFRCDPISEHNRLYWYRQTLGQGPEFLTYFQNEAQLEKSRLLSDRFSAERPKGSFSTLEIQRTEQGDSAMYLCASSPRTGEGNQPQHFGDGTRLSIL.